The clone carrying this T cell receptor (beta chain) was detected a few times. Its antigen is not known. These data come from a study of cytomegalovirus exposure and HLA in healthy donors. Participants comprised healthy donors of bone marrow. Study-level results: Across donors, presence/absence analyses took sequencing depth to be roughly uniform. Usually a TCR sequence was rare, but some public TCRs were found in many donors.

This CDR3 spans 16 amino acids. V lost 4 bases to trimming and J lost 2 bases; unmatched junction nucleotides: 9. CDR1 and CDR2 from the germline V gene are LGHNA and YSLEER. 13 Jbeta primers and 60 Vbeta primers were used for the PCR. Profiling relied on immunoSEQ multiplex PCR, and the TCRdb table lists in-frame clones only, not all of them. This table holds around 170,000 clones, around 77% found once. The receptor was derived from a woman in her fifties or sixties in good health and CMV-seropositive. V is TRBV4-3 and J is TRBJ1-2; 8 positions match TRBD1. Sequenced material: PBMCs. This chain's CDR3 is CASSRGQASGNYGYTF. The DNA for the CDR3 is TGCGCCAGCAGCCGGGGACAGGCCTCCGGGAACTATGGCTACACCTTC.